This T cell receptor (beta chain) is from a study of blood T cell repertoires in COVID-19. Study information: From T cells, B-cell-depleted T cells, or PBMCs came the material, which was cDNA or gDNA.

The CDR3 totals 15 residues. V trimming: 5 bases; J trimming: 4 bases; junction bases outside the gene matches: 7. The germline gives CDR1 KGHSH, CDR2 LQKENI. Assay used: immunoSEQ multiplex PCR; TCRdb lists only in-frame clones, some missing. The repertoire holds about 170,000 clones, with 80% to 85% as singletons. This clone was observed a single time. The sequenced material came from peripheral blood. This receptor was obtained from a man aged 70 or older with active or convalescent COVID-19. This chain connects TRBV18 to TRBJ1-5, with 8 bases that match TRBD1. The CDR3 sequence is CASSASDRVNQPQHF. The CDR3 DNA sequence: TGTGCCAGCTCAGCCTCGGACAGGGTAAATCAGCCCCAGCATTTT.